The TCR beta chain under discussion was sequenced for a study of T cells after yellow fever vaccination. Study context: SMART-Seq v4 Ultra Low Input handled preparation of low-cell-number fractions. Regarding the study as a whole: Booster samples showed a return of most primary-vaccination clones (roughly 95% CD4, 80% to 90% CD8).

This clonotype was found many times. Its target is unknown. Universal primer sites and UMIs were introduced during 5'RACE template-switching synthesis of TCR cDNA. TCRdb reprocessed the 5' RACE reads via MiXCR and lists one record per CDR3 protein. The sample has about 340,000 distinct CDR3 sequences; 9.5% to 15% are singletons. CDR3 length: 12 amino acids. Trimming cost V 7 bases and J 7 bases; bases outside gene matches: 4. The specimen was CD4+ T cells sorted from PBMCs, collected 15 days after the yellow fever booster vaccination. The J gene is TRBJ1-5, the V gene TRBV12-3 or TRBV12-4, with 7 bases matching TRBD1. This sequence originates from a man aged 18 to 30 who received the YFV17D yellow fever vaccine. In DNA, the CDR3 is TGTGCCAGCACTACGGACAGGCAGCCCCAGCATTTT. Protein sequence: CASTTDRQPQHF.